This entry lists 7 T cell receptor beta chains sequenced from one sample in a study. MiXCR, run by TCRdb on the 5' RACE reads, gives a single entry per CDR3 protein. The table records some 5,800 distinct CDR3 sequences, around 34% of them present only once. Sequencing input: naive CD4+ T cells sorted from a lymph node. Subset: naive CD4+ T cells, CD4+CD45RA+CD25-. These receptors all stem from a female donor with breast cancer.

The rearrangement joins TRBV28 to TRBJ1-1; no clear D gene. Germline CDR1 reads MDHEN; CDR2 reads SYDVKM. The V and J ends lost 5 bases and 0 bases respectively, with 16 bases between them. This CDR3 has 16 residues. The chain's CDR3 is CASSTPWLAVNTEAFF. The CDR3 coding sequence is TGTGCCAGCAGTACCCCCTGGTTAGCAGTGAACACTGAAGCTTTCTTT. The full variable domain, its missing parts supplied by reference TRBV28 and TRBJ1-1, is DVKVTQSSRYLVKRTGEKVFLECVQDMDHENMFWYRQDPGLGLRLIYFSYDVKMKEKGDIPEGYSVSREKKERFSLILESASTNQTSMYLCASSTPWLAVNTEAFFGQGTRLTVV.

This clonotype was seen only a few times. V gene TRBV12-3 or TRBV12-4 combines with J gene TRBJ2-5, with TRBD1 matching 9 bases. This CDR3 has 13 amino acids. The ends lost 7 bases at V and 5 bases at J; junction bases unmatched: 5. The CDR3 protein is CASTGQGHETQYF. The CDR3 DNA reads as TGTGCCAGCACGGGACAGGGACATGAGACCCAGTACTTC.

This chain uses TRBV6-6 with TRBJ2-7, with D uncertain. Germline CDR1 reads MNHNY; CDR2 reads SVGAGI (reference sequence). V was cut by 4 bases and J by 0 bases, with 4 bases left in between. The CDR3 is made up of 12 amino acids. The CDR3 nucleotides read TGTGCCAGCAGTTCTCGCTCCTACGAGCAGTACTTC. Encoded protein: CASSSRSYEQYF.

This clonotype is labeled medium-sized (0.01 to 0.1%). This chain links TRBV4-2 with TRBJ2-5; 14 bases agree with TRBD2. Germline CDR1 reads LGHNA; CDR2 reads YNFKEQ. Trimming took 2 bases from V and 5 from J; bases not matched to a gene: 10. The CDR3 has 18 amino acids. CDR3 DNA: TGTGCCAGCAGCCAAAACCCTCCGGGACTAGCGGGAGCCGAGACCCAGTACTTC. Protein: CASSQNPPGLAGAETQYF.

The chain recombines TRBV7-8 with TRBJ1-4; D gene uncertain. There are 13 residues in the CDR3. Germline CDR1 SGHVS, CDR2 FQNEAQ. V lost 3 bases and J 8 bases, leaving 10 bases between the germline ends. The CDR3 spells CASSFGEYEKLFF. The CDR3, as DNA: TGTGCCAGCAGCTTTGGGGAGTACGAAAAACTGTTTTTT.

This clonotype is medium-sized within its sample. In DNA, the CDR3 is TGCGCCAGCAGCCAAGGGACTAGCGGATACTACGAGCAGTACTTC. Residues: CASSQGTSGYYEQYF. V usage is TRBV4-3 and J usage is TRBJ2-7; 10 bases map to TRBD2. The germline V gene encodes CDR1 LGHNA and CDR2 YSLEER. CDR3 size: 15 residues. Unmatched junction bases numbered 3, after V lost 1 base and J lost 3 bases.

By sample fraction, this clonotype is medium-sized. The CDR3 DNA sequence: TGCAGTGCTAGAGACTATCTAGCGGGATCGACCTACGAGCAGTACTTC. Translated, it gives CSARDYLAGSTYEQYF. The chain is built from TRBV20-1 and TRBJ2-7, with 9 bases matching TRBD2. V lost 0 bases, J lost 2 bases, and 8 bases stayed unmatched. This CDR3 is built from 16 residues. The germline gives CDR1 DFQATT, CDR2 SNEGSKA (reference sequence).